This T cell receptor beta chain was documented in a study of molecular identifiers for immune sequencing clone quantification. Looking at the study overall: Replicate experiments took RNA from roughly 20,000 or 100,000 naive CD8 cells, divided it five ways and sequenced four.

V lost 4 bases to trimming and J lost 0 bases, with 16 bases between them. Germline loops: CDR1 MNHEY, CDR2 SMNVEV (reference sequence). The CDR3 length is 18 residues. Study-level points and caveats: Single-cell amounts of spiked Jurkat TCR RNA were reportedly detectable among about a million naive cells. Beyond 20 RNA copies, clones held over 99% of effector molecules, compared with under 1% in naive cells.

This clonotype was detected many times. Its matching antigen is unknown. Previously described methods and listed TCR primers were employed for the bulk TCR libraries. TCRdb redid the calling of the PCR reads with MiXCR, one entry per CDR3 protein. The table records approximately 90,000 distinct CDR3 sequences, roughly 21% of them present only once. What was sequenced was naive CD8+ T cells from blood, with Jurkat cell RNA spiked in. Stated subset: FACS-sorted CD8+CD4-CCR7+CD45RA+ naive T cells. This clonotype originated in a human donor in good health. Some libraries in this study had Jurkat cell RNA spiked in. The chain carries TRBV27 and TRBJ2-6, with D tentatively TRBD1 (6 bases). The CDR3 coding sequence is TGTGCCAGCAGTTCTGGACAGCAAGGTTTCTCTGGGGCCAACGTCCTGACTTTC. Translated, it gives CASSSGQQGFSGANVLTF. Full variable domain (rest looked up from reference TRBV27 and TRBJ2-6): EAQVTQNPRYLITVTGKKLTVTCSQNMNHEYMSWYRQDPGLGLRQIYYSMNVEVTDKGDVPEGYKVSRKEKRNFPLILESPSPNQTSLYFCASSSGQQGFSGANVLTFGAGSRLTVL.